These T cell receptor beta chains were read from a single sample in a study of T cell changes during pregnancy in multiple sclerosis. Generated by immunoSEQ multiplex PCR, the TCRdb table keeps only in-frame clones and is missing some. The sample records 32,000 or so clones, 91% being singletons. The sample in question was CD4+ T cells from peripheral blood mononuclear cells, obtained in the third trimester of pregnancy. The receptors were gathered from a female donor in good health, enrolled as a control in a pregnancy study. Both conserved end residues are part of each CDR3. A D gene is named only where the DNA matches it firmly. Some rows mark clone size as missing; the rest say once, few, many or name a class of expanded clone.

TRBJ2-7 | - | TRBD2 | TRBV6-5 | TGTGCCAGCAGTTACTCGACCGGGAGGGCCTACGAGCAGTACTTC | CASSYSTGRAYEQYF
TRBJ1-2 | - | - | TRBV4-2 | TGTGCCAGCAGCCTGGGCGGGGACCTGGCTTCCCTCCGCGGCTACACCTTC | CASSLGGDLASLRGYTF
TRBJ2-3 | - | TRBD2 | TRBV6-1 | TGTGCCAGCAGTGAAGTTAGCGGGGGGGCCCCAGATACGCAGTATTTT | CASSEVSGGAPDTQYF
TRBJ1-2 | - | - | TRBV10-3 | TGTGCCATCAGTGAGGACGGGGATTTCGGCTACACCTTC | CAISEDGDFGYTF
TRBJ1-1 | - | TRBD1 | TRBV29-1 | TGCAGCGTTGTTCAGGGGGCTCCAGGGCCCACTGAAGCTTTCTTT | CSVVQGAPGPTEAFF
TRBJ2-1 | - | TRBD2 | TRBV7-2 | TGTGCCAGCAGCTTAGTGGGAGCGGGAGGGAACAATGAGCAGTTCTTC | CASSLVGAGGNNEQFF
TRBJ2-5 | - | TRBD2 | TRBV4-1 | TGCGCCAGCAGCGCGACCATGACTAGCGGACTGCAAGAGACCCAGTACTTC | CASSATMTSGLQETQYF
TRBJ2-3 | - | - | TRBV5-1 | TGCGCCAGCAGCTTCAGGACTAACACAGATACGCAGTATTTT | CASSFRTNTDTQYF
TRBJ2-1 | - | TRBD2 | TRBV2 | TGTGCCAGCAGTGGAGTCCGGGGGGGACCCTACAATGAGCAGTTCTTC | CASSGVRGGPYNEQFF
TRBJ1-6 | - | - | TRBV14 | TGTGCCAGCAGCCGAGGCGGCAGGGTAGAGAGGTCACCCCTCCACTTT | CASSRGGRVERSPLHF
TRBJ2-2 | - | TRBD1 | TRBV7-7 | TGTGCCAGCAGCGTACAGGGGGCAAGCACCGGGGAGCTGTTTTTT | CASSVQGASTGELFF
TRBJ2-3 | once | - | TRBV10-1 | TGCGCCAGCAGTGAGTCGGGGGGACGCACAGATACGCAGTATTTT | CASSESGGRTDTQYF
TRBJ2-7 | - | - | TRBV28 | TGTGCCAGCAGTTTAAGGGGCGAGCAGTACTTC | CASSLRGEQYF
TRBJ1-3 | - | - | TRBV28 | TGTGCCAGCAGCTATCCAGGGGAAGCTGGAAACACCATATATTTT | CASSYPGEAGNTIYF
TRBJ1-2 | - | - | TRBV19 | TGTGCCAGTAGTATCGAGCGGGGTCTCGGGGGCTACACCTTC | CASSIERGLGGYTF
TRBJ2-7 | - | - | TRBV6-5 | TGTGCCAGCAGGGGGCCCGGCGGCGAGCAGTACTTC | CASRGPGGEQYF
TRBJ2-3 | - | - | TRBV30 | TGTGCCTGGAGTGTATCAGAAAATACGCAGTATTTT | CAWSVSENTQYF
TRBJ2-7 | - | - | TRBV7-8 | TGTGCCAGCAGCTCTCCTGGACATTTGCCCTACGAGCAGTACTTC | CASSSPGHLPYEQYF
TRBJ1-2 | - | TRBD1 | TRBV15 | TGTGCCACCAGCAGGGACAGGGGGCGTACTAACTATGGCTACACCTTC | CATSRDRGRTNYGYTF
TRBJ2-1 | - | TRBD2 | TRBV27 | TGTGCCAGCAGTTTCCCGACGGGGGGGCCGACTGAGCAGTTCTTC | CASSFPTGGPTEQFF
TRBJ2-6 | - | TRBD2 | TRBV7-9 | TGTGCCAGCAGCAAGCCACCGGGACTAGCGGGAGCCGGGGCCAACGTCCTGACTTTC | CASSKPPGLAGAGANVLTF
TRBJ2-7 | - | - | TRBV18 | TGTGCCAGCTCACCACCAATGAGCGAGCAGTACTTC | CASSPPMSEQYF
TRBJ2-1 | - | - | TRBV25-1 | TGTGCCAGTCGACAGGACAATGAGCAGTTCTTC | CASRQDNEQFF
TRBJ2-7 | - | TRBD1 | TRBV11-2 | TGTGCCAGCAGCCCCTCACCGGGACAGTCCTACGAGCAGTACTTC | CASSPSPGQSYEQYF
TRBJ2-1 | - | - | TRBV5-6 | TGTGCCAGCAGCTTGTGGGGGGATGCGGTAGGATACAATGAGCAGTTCTTC | CASSLWGDAVGYNEQFF
TRBJ2-3 | - | TRBD2 | TRBV5-1 | TGCGCCAGCAGCTTGGGTCCTAGCGGAATCACAGATACGCAGTATTTT | CASSLGPSGITDTQYF
TRBJ2-3 | - | - | TRBV10-1 | TGCGCCAGCAGTGAGTCTCAGTCCGATACGCAGTATTTT | CASSESQSDTQYF
TRBJ2-7 | - | TRBD1 | TRBV6-5 | TGTGCCAGCAGTTACTATACAGGGGAAGGCTACGAGCAGTACTTC | CASSYYTGEGYEQYF
TRBJ2-3 | - | TRBD2 | TRBV6-5 | TGTGCCAGACTACTAGCGGGAACCCCCGCAGATACGCAGTATTTT | CARLLAGTPADTQYF
TRBJ2-7 | once | - | TRBV28 | TGTGCCAGCAGGCGCTCCGGGACTCAGGCCTACGAGCAGTACTTC | CASRRSGTQAYEQYF
TRBJ1-3 | - | TRBD1 | TRBV19 | TGTGCCAGTAGTCCCGACAGGGGGAGAAACACCATATATTTT | CASSPDRGRNTIYF
TRBJ2-1 | - | - | TRBV5-1 | TGCGCCAGCAGCTTGCCCCTCAACAGGGAGTTGTCCTACAATGAGCAGTTCTTC | CASSLPLNRELSYNEQFF
TRBJ2-1 | - | TRBD2 | TRBV5-6 | TGTGCCAGCAGCCTAATTGAGGGACTAGCGGTCTACAATGAGCAGTTCTTC | CASSLIEGLAVYNEQFF
TRBJ2-5 | - | TRBD2 | TRBV7-3 | TGTGCCAGCAGCCAGCGGGGGGGACAAGAGACCCAGTACTTC | CASSQRGGQETQYF
TRBJ1-3 | - | - | TRBV7-9 | TGTGCCAGCAGCTTCGACGGCGGCTCTGGAAACACCATATATTTT | CASSFDGGSGNTIYF
TRBJ1-4 | - | - | TRBV6-5 | TGTGCCAGCAGTAGCACAGGGCGTGAAAAACTGTTTTTT | CASSSTGREKLFF
TRBJ1-2 | - | TRBD1 | TRBV28 | TGTGCCAGCAGTCCAGGACAGGGGCTATATGGCTACACCTTC | CASSPGQGLYGYTF
TRBJ2-2 | once | TRBD2 | TRBV27 | TGTGCCAGCAGTTTAGGCGGGAGGTCAGCTACCGGGGAGCTGTTTTTT | CASSLGGRSATGELFF
TRBJ2-5 | - | TRBD2 | TRBV5-5 | TGTGCCAGCAGCTTGAAGCGGACTAGCCAAGAGACCCAGTACTTC | CASSLKRTSQETQYF
TRBJ2-5 | - | TRBD1 | TRBV6-5 | TGTGCCAGCAGTGGAGACAGGGCGGCCCAGACCCAGTACTTC | CASSGDRAAQTQYF
TRBJ2-7 | - | TRBD2 | TRBV11-2 | TGTGCCAGCAGCTCTAGCGGGCGCTCCTACGAGCAGTACTTC | CASSSSGRSYEQYF
TRBJ1-6 | - | - | TRBV5-1 | TGCGCCAGCAGCTTGGGGGCAGACTATAATTCACCCCTCCACTTT | CASSLGADYNSPLHF
TRBJ1-1 | - | TRBD1 | TRBV28 | TGTGCCAGCAGCCCCAGGGGGTCGACACTGAACACTGAAGCTTTCTTT | CASSPRGSTLNTEAFF
TRBJ1-5 | - | - | TRBV7-9 | TGTGCCAGCAGCCAACAGGGAAGCAATCAGCCCCAGCATTTT | CASSQQGSNQPQHF
TRBJ1-4 | once | TRBD1 | TRBV29-1 | TGCAGCGTAGGACAGGGTGAAAAACTGTTTTTT | CSVGQGEKLFF
TRBJ1-1 | - | TRBD1 | TRBV15 | TGTGCCACCAGCAGGCACAGGGGTGGGGGGAACACTGAAGCTTTCTTT | CATSRHRGGGNTEAFF
TRBJ1-6 | - | - | TRBV19 | TGTGCCACGGGCCGGGGGGCTCTCAATTCACCCCTCCACTTT | CATGRGALNSPLHF
TRBJ1-5 | - | - | TRBV19 | TGTGCCAGTAGCGACTGGCGGGGTCAGCCCCAGCATTTT | CASSDWRGQPQHF
TRBJ1-2 | - | - | TRBV30 | TGTGCCTGGAGCGCGTTTAGTATTTTATTCTATGGCTACACCTTC | CAWSAFSILFYGYTF
TRBJ1-1 | - | - | TRBV28 | TGTGCCAGCATCAAGGGGGGGCCGCGGGCTTTCTTT | CASIKGGPRAFF
TRBJ1-4 | - | - | TRBV29-1 | TGCAGCGCCAGGGAAGGCATTGAAAAACTGTTTTTT | CSAREGIEKLFF